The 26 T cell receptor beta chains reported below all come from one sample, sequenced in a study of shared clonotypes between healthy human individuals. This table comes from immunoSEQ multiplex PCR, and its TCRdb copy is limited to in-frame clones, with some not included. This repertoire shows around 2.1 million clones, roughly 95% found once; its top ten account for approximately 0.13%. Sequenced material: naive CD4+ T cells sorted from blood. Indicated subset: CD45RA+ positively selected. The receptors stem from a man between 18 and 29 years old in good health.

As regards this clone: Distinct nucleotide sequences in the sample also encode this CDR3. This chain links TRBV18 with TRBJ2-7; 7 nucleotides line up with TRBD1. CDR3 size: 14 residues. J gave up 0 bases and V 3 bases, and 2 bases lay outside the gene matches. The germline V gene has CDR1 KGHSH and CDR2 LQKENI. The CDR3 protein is CASSPGTVSYEQYF. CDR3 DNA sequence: TGTGCCAGCTCACCCGGGACAGTCTCCTACGAGCAGTACTTC.

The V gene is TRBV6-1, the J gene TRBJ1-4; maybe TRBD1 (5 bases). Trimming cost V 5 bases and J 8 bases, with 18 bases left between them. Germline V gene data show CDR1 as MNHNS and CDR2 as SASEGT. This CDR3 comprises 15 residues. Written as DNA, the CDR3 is TGTGCCAGCAGTAAAGAGGGGACCACGGGGGAAAAACTGTTTTTT. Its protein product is CASSKEGTTGEKLFF.

CDR3 sequence reads: CASIASGGVREAFF. CDR3 DNA: TGTGCCAGCATCGCGTCGGGTGGGGTTCGTGAAGCTTTCTTT. This chain links TRBV6-1 with TRBJ1-1, with no clear D. The CDR3 loop spans 14 amino acids. The V end lost 7 bases, the J end lost 7 bases, and 19 bases lay between the germline ends. CDR1 MNHNS and CDR2 SASEGT come from the germline V gene.

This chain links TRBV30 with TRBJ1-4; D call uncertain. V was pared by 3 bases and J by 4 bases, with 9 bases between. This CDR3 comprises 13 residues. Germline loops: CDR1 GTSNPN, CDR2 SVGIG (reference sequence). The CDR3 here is CAWRMRLNEKLFF. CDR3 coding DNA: TGTGCCTGGAGGATGCGCCTTAATGAAAAACTGTTTTTT.

The CDR3 nucleotides read TGTGCCAGCAGCTTTGCGATAGCGGGAACGGCAGATACGCAGTATTTT. As protein: CASSFAIAGTADTQYF. The J gene is TRBJ2-3, the V gene TRBV7-2, with TRBD2 matching over 8 bases. The V segment lost 3 bases and the J segment 4 bases; nucleotides outside the gene matches: 9. CDR3 length: 16 residues. Germline V gene data show CDR1 as SGHTA and CDR2 as FQGNSA.

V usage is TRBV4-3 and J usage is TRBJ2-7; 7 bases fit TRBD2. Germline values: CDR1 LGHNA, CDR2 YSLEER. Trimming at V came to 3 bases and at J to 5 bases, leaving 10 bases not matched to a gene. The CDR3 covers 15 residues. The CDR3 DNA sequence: TGCGCCAGCAGCCAGTCTGCTAGCGGATTCGACGAGCAGTACTTC. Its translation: CASSQSASGFDEQYF.

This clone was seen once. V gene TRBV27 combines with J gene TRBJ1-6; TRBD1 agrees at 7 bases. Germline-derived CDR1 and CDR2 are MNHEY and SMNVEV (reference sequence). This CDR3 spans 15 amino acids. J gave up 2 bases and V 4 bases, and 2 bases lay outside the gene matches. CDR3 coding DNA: TGTGCCAGCAGTTCCGGGACAGCCTATAATTCACCCCTCCACTTT. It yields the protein CASSSGTAYNSPLHF.

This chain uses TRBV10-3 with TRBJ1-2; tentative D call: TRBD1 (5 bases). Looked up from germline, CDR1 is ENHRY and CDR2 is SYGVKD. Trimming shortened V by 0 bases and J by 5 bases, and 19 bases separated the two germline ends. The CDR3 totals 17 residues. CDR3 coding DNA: TGTGCCATCAGTGAGTCGAGGGGCGGGGTCGGCGGATATGGCTACACCTTC. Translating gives CAISESRGGVGGYGYTF.

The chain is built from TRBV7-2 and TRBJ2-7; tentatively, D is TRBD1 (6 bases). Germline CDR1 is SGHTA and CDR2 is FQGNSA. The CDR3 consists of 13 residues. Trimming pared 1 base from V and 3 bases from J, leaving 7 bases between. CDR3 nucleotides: TGTGCCAGCAGCTTAGGGGGGCACTACGAGCAGTACTTC. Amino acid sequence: CASSLGGHYEQYF.

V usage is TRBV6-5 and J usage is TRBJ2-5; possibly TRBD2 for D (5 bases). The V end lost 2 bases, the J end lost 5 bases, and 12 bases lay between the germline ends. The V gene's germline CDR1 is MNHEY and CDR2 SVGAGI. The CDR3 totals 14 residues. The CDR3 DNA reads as TGTGCCAGCAGTTACGCCGGGGTTGGTGAGACCCAGTACTTC. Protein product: CASSYAGVGETQYF.

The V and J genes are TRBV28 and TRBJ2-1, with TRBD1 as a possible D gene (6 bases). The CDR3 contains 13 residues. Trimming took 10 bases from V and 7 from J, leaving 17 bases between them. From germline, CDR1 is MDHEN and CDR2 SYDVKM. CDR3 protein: CATLRGYGNEQFF. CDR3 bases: TGTGCCACTCTGAGGGGGTATGGGAATGAGCAGTTCTTC.

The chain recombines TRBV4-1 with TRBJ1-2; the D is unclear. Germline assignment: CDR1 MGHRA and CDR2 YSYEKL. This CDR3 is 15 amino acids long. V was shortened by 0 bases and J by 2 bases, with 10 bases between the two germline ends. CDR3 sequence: CASSQDFAGNYGYTF. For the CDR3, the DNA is TGCGCCAGCAGCCAAGATTTCGCGGGAAACTATGGCTACACCTTC.

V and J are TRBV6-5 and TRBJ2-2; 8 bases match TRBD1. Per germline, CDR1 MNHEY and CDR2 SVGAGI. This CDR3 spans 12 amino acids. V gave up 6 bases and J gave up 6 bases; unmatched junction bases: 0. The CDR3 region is CASRTGAGELFF. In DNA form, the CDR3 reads TGTGCCAGCAGGACAGGGGCCGGGGAGCTGTTTTTT.

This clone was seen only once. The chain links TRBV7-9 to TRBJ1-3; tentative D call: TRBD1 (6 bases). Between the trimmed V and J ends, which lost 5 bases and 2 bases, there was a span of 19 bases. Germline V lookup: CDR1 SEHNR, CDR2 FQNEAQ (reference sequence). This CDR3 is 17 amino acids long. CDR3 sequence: CASSQDGGAITGNTIYF. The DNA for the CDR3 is TGTGCCAGCAGCCAAGATGGGGGGGCGATTACTGGAAACACCATATATTTT. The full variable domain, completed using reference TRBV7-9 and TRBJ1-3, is DTGVSQNPRHKITKRGQNVTFRCDPISEHNRLYWYRQTLGQGPEFLTYFQNEAQLEKSRLLSDRFSAERPKGSFSTLEIQRTEQGDSAMYLCASSQDGGAITGNTIYFGEGSWLTVV.

Written as DNA, the CDR3 is TGTGCCAGCAGCTTACACGGGACTAGCGGGATTGGGGAGCTGTTTTTT. Its protein product is CASSLHGTSGIGELFF. The V and J genes are TRBV7-9 and TRBJ2-2, with 13 nucleotides matching TRBD2. The V segment lost 2 bases and the J segment 8 bases; nucleotides outside the gene matches: 5. The CDR3 is 16 amino acids. Germline CDR1 SEHNR, CDR2 FQNEAQ (reference sequence).

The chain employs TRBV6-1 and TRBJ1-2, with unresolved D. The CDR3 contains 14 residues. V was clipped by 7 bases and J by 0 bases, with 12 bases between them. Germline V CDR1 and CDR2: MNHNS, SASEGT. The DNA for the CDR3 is TGTGCCAGCACCGAAACACAAACTAACTATGGCTACACCTTC. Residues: CASTETQTNYGYTF.

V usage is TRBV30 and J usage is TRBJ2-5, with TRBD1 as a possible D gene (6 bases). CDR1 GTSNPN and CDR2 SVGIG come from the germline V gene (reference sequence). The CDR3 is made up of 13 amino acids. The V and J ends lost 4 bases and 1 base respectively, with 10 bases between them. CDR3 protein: CAWNTGFQETQYF. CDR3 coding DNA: TGTGCCTGGAACACAGGGTTCCAAGAGACCCAGTACTTC.

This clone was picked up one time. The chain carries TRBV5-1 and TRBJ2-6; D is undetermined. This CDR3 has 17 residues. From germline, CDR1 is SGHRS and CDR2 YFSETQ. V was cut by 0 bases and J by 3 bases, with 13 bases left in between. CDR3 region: CASSLAGLYGGANVLTF. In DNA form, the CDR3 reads TGCGCCAGCAGCTTGGCAGGTCTTTATGGTGGGGCCAACGTCCTGACTTTC.

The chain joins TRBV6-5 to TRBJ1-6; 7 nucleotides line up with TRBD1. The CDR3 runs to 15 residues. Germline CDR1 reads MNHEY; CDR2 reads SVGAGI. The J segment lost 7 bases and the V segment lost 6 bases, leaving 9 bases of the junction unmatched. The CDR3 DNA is TGTGCCAGCAGGGAACGACAGGGAACGAATTCACCCCTCCACTTT. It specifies CASRERQGTNSPLHF.

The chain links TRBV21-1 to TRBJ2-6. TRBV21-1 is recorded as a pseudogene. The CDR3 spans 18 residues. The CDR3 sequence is CASSSPGTAGTGANVLTF. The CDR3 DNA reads TGTGCCAGCAGCAGCCCCGGGACGGCTGGTACTGGGGCCAACGTCCTGACTTTC.

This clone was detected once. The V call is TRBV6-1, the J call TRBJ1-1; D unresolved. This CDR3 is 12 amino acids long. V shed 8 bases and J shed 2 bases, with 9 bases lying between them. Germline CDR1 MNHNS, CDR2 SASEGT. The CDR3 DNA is TGTGCCAGCTGTAGACACAACACTGAAGCTTTCTTT. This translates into CASCRHNTEAFF.

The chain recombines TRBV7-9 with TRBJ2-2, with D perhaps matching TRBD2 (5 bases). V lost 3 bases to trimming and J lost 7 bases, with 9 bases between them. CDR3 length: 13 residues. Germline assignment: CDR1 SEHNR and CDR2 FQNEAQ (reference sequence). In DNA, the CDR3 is TGTGCCAGCAGCTTGAGGGAGAGCGGGGAGCTGTTTTTT. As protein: CASSLRESGELFF.

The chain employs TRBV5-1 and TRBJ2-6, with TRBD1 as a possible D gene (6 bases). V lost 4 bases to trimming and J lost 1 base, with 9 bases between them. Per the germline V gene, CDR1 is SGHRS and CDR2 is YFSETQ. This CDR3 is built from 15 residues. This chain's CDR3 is CASSGQISGANVLTF. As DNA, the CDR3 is TGCGCCAGCAGCGGACAGATTTCTGGGGCCAACGTCCTGACTTTC.

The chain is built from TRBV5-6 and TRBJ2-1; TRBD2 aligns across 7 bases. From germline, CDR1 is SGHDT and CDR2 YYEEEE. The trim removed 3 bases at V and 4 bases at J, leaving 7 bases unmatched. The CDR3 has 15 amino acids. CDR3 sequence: CASSSWGLFYNEQFF. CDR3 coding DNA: TGTGCCAGCAGCTCATGGGGACTATTTTACAATGAGCAGTTCTTC. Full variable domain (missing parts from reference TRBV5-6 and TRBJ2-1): DAGVTQSPTHLIKTRGQQVTLRCSPKSGHDTVSWYQQALGQGPQFIFQYYEEEERQRGNFPDRFSGHQFPNYSSELNVNALLLGDSALYLCASSSWGLFYNEQFFGPGTRLTVL.

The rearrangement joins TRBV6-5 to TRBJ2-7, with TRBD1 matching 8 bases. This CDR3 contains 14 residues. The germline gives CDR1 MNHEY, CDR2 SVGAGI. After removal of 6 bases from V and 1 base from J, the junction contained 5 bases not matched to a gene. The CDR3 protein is CASSRGPESYEQYF. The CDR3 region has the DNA TGTGCCAGCAGCAGGGGGCCAGAGTCCTACGAGCAGTACTTC.

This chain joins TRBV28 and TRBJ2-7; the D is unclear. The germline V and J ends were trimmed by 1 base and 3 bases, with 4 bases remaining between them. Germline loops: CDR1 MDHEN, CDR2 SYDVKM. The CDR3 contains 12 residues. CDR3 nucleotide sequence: TGTGCCAGCAGTTTATACGGCTACGAGCAGTACTTC. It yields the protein CASSLYGYEQYF.